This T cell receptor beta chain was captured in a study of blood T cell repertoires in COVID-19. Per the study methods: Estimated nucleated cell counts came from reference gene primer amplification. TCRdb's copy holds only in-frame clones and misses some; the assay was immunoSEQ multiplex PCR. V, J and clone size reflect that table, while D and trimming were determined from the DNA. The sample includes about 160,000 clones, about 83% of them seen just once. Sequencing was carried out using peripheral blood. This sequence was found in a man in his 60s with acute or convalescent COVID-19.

In nucleotides, the CDR3 is TGTGCCAGCAGCCGGGGTAGCGGGGATAGCTACGAGCAGTACTTC. Translated: CASSRGSGDSYEQYF. The chain couples TRBV4-2 to TRBJ2-7; TRBD2 aligns across 8 bases. V shed 4 bases, J shed 3 bases, and the junction held 8 bases outside the gene matches. The CDR3 loop spans 15 amino acids. The germline gives CDR1 LGHNA, CDR2 YNFKEQ.